This T cell receptor beta chain was sequenced for a study of neurological immune-mediated disorders. Overall study findings and caveats: In HTLV-1-associated myelopathy, TCR clonal expansion was greatest, and in multiple sclerosis it was least, below healthy controls.

cDNA synthesis was performed by 5'RACE with 10-nucleotide random UMIs. Every sequencing run returned over 190 million TCR-beta sequences, which were derived from 15-18 subjects. TCRdb re-derived calls from the 5' RACE reads in MiXCR, one entry per CDR3 protein. Seen here are about 90,000 distinct CDR3 sequences, roughly an eighth observed once, and the top ten hold 5%. The sample's time point: longitudinal time-point 2. This clonotype was seen many times. The antigen remains unidentified. V was pared by 2 bases and J by 4 bases, with 3 bases between. The germline V gene encodes CDR1 MDHEN and CDR2 SYDVKM. This CDR3 comprises 12 residues.

The genes are TRBV28 and TRBJ1-5; no definite D call. What was sequenced was PBMCs. This TCR was recovered from a female donor with HTLV-1-associated myelopathy (HAM/TSP). The CDR3 region is CASSLINQPQHF. CDR3 in DNA: TGTGCCAGCAGTTTAATAAATCAGCCCCAGCATTTT.